This TCR beta chain was sequenced for a study of spatial heterogeneity in lung cancer. Study as a whole: Where available, sequencing covered follow-up PBMC samples, taken at a median of around 22 months after resection.

Indicated time point: blood at routine non-recurrence follow-up after resection. Material for sequencing was whole RNA from tumor, nontumor lung or frozen PBMC, left unsorted. TCRdb ran MiXCR on the 5' RACE reads and lists one entry per CDR3 protein. This table has tens of thousands of distinct CDR3 sequences, almost 10% appearing once. The sample was PBMCs, taken at follow-up. The clonotype originates from a male donor with early-stage non-small cell lung cancer.

The CDR3 DNA sequence: TGTGCCAGCAGAAGAACTAGCGGGGGAAATGAGCAGTTCTTC. Protein product: CASRRTSGGNEQFF. V usage is TRBV2 and J usage is TRBJ2-1; 11 bases agree with TRBD2. Germline V CDR1 and CDR2: SNHLY, FYNNEI. Losses at the gene ends were 6 bases for V and 7 bases for J; bases not matched to a gene: 5. CDR3 length: 14 amino acids.